This TCR beta chain was documented in a study of T cells in Graves' hyperthyroidism and ophthalmopathy. RNA transcripts served as the template for amplifying TCR beta CDR3 regions. The primer set for the first-round RT-PCR of the TCR CDR3 was HTBI. TCRdb reprocessed the multiplex PCR reads with MiXCR, giving one entry per CDR3 protein. The sample contains hundreds of thousands of distinct CDR3 sequences, roughly a sixth of which appear only once. Blood was obtained at the first hyperthyroidism diagnosis, which preceded any ophthalmopathy symptoms. Germline values: CDR1 SGHRS, CDR2 YFSETQ. The CDR3 sequence is 15 residues long. V trimming: 2 bases; J trimming: 7 bases; junction bases outside the gene matches: 7. Whole-study findings and limits: In the blood, most expanded thyroid clonotypes above 0.001 appeared as well.

This clonotype was counted at least ten times. Its specificity is unknown. The source material was blood. This chain joins TRBV5-1 and TRBJ2-3, with 10 bases lining up with TRBD2. The TCR was taken from a woman in her forties or fifties with Graves' hyperthyroidism that later progressed to Graves' ophthalmopathy. This CDR3 reads CASSFDSGGRYTQYF. As DNA, the CDR3 is TGCGCCAGCAGCTTTGATAGCGGGGGGCGTTATACGCAGTATTTT.